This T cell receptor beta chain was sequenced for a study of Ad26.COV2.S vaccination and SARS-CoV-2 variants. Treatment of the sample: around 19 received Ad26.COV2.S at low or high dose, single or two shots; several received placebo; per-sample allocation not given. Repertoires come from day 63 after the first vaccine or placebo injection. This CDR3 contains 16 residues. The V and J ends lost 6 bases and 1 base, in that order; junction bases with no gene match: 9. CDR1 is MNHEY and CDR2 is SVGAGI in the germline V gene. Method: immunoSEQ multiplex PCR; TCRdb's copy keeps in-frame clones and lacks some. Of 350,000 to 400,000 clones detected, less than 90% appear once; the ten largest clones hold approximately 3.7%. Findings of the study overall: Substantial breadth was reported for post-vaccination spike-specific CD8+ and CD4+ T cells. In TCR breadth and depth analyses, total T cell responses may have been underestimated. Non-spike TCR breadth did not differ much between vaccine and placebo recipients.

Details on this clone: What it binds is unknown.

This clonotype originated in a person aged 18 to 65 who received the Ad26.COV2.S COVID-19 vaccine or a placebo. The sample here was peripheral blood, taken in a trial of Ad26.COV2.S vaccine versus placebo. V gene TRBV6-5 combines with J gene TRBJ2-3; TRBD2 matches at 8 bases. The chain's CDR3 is CASRYHSGEGTDTQYF. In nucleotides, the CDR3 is TGTGCCAGCAGGTACCATAGCGGGGAGGGCACAGATACGCAGTATTTT.